This T cell receptor (beta chain) was retrieved from a study of blood T cell repertoires in COVID-19. The data were produced by immunoSEQ multiplex PCR, yet TCRdb's version contains in-frame clones alone and is incomplete. The sample comprises around 200,000 clones, about 85% of which are singletons, and around 5% rests with the top ten. Looked up from germline, CDR1 is MGHDK and CDR2 is SYGVNS. The length of the CDR3 is 13 residues. With V trimmed by 7 bases and J by 4 bases, 5 bases remained unmatched. The clonotype comes from an elderly woman with acute or convalescent COVID-19. The chain has TRBV25-1 and TRBJ2-7; the match to TRBD1 covers 9 bases. Material: peripheral blood. In DNA form, the CDR3 reads TGTGCCAGCACAATCGACAGGGGGTACGAGCAGTACTTC. Translated, it gives CASTIDRGYEQYF.